These T cell receptor beta chains were read from a single sample in a study of tumor-infiltrating lymphocytes in primary liver carcinoma. TCRdb analysed the multiplex PCR reads with MiXCR anew, one entry per CDR3 protein. The data contain approximately 190,000 distinct CDR3 sequences, around 81% of them singletons. The specimen sequenced was tumor tissue from primary liver carcinoma. Every receptor here comes from a man between 40 and 49 years old with primary liver carcinoma and hepatitis B virus infection. Both conserved end residues are part of each CDR3. A D gene is named only where the DNA matches it firmly. Not every row has a clone size; where given, it reads once, few, many or a size class.

V gene	J gene	clone size	D gene	CDR3 protein	CDR3 DNA
TRBV11-1	TRBJ2-2	-	-	CASSLSGSGVGQLFF	TGTGCCAGCAGCTTAAGTGGGAGTGGAGTCGGGCAGCTGTTTTTT
TRBV28	TRBJ1-2	-	TRBD1	CASNFAGTGILYYGYTF	TGTGCCAGCAATTTCGCTGGGACAGGGATTCTCTACTATGGCTACACCTTC
TRBV29-1	TRBJ2-7	-	TRBD2	CSVHGTSGESLEQYF	TGCAGCGTACACGGGACTAGTGGGGAGTCCCTCGAGCAGTACTTC
TRBV6-5	TRBJ2-2	-	-	CASSHSRKREKLVF	TGTGCCAGCAGTCACTCGAGGAAACGGGAGAAGCTGGTTTTT
TRBV29-1	TRBJ2-3	few	-	CSVEGGAGITNTQYF	TGCAGTGTTGAGGGCGGGGCCGGCATCACAAATACGCAGTATTTC
TRBV28	TRBJ2-5	many	-	CASSLGDTETQYF	TGTGCCAGCAGTTTGGGGGACACAGAGACCCAGTACTTC
TRBV6-1	TRBJ2-3	-	-	CASSEGWRRLLTDTQYF	TGTGCCAGCAGTGAAGGGTGGAGGAGATTGCTCACAGATACACAGTATTTT
TRBV11-2	TRBJ2-1	-	TRBD2	CASSPRPLAGDSAEQFF	TGTGCTAGCAGCCCACGACCACTAGCGGGAGATAGTGCTGAGCAGTTCTTC
TRBV28	TRBJ2-7	many	TRBD1	CASSRGQDTYEQYF	TGTGCCAGCAGTAGAGGACAGGACACCTACGAGCAGTACTTC
TRBV4-1	TRBJ1-6	-	-	CACSQSDSPFHF	TGCGCCTGCAGCCAGTCGGATTCACCCTTCCACTTT
TRBV5-5	TRBJ2-7	many	TRBD1	CASSFFGTGIIYEQYF	TGTGCCAGCAGCTTCTTTGGGACAGGCATAATCTACGAGCAGTACTTC
TRBV29-1	TRBJ2-7	-	TRBD1	CSIAPTGLQEQYF	TGCAGTATTGCCCCGACAGGGCTCCAGGAGCAGTACTTC
TRBV7-8	TRBJ2-5	-	TRBD2	CVSSLVSHAGGGETQYF	TGTGTCAGCAGCTTAGTCAGCCACGCGGGAGGGGGAGAGACCCAGTACTTC
TRBV19	TRBJ1-1	-	-	CASSIRGQMNTEAFF	TGTGCCAGTAGTATCAGAGGCCAAATGAACACTGAAGCTTTCTTT
TRBV11-2	TRBJ2-2	-	-	CVRSHTRGRTGELFF	TGTGTCAGGAGCCATACCCGGGGGAGGACCGGGGAGCTGTTTTTT
TRBV29-1	TRBJ2-7	few	-	CSVWTTQTSYEQYF	TGTAGCGTTTGGACGACTCAAACGTCCTACGAGCAGTACTTC
TRBV5-1	TRBJ2-3	-	-	CASKRGDMQYF	TGCGCCAGCAAACGGGGAGATATGCAGTATTTT
TRBV7-9	TRBJ1-5	-	-	CVSSTQECQPQHF	TGTGTCAGCAGCACACAGGAGTGTCAGCCCCAGCATTTT
TRBV4-2	TRBJ1-5	-	-	CASSQDARTDQPQHF	TGTGCCAGTAGCCAAGATGCCAGAACCGATCAGCCCCAGCATTTT
TRBV6-1	TRBJ2-3	-	-	CTSKTSTDTQYF	TGTACCAGCAAAACCAGCACAGATACGCAGTATTTT
TRBV29-1	TRBJ2-2	-	TRBD2	CSVGTSATKTWELFF	TGCAGCGTTGGGACTAGCGCGACGAAGACCTGGGAGCTGTTTTTT
TRBV4-1	TRBJ2-1	-	TRBD2	CPSSPELAGAYNEQFF	TGCCCAAGCAGTCCCGAACTAGCGGGGGCTTACAATGAGCAGTTCTTC
TRBV5-5	TRBJ2-3	-	-	CSTSWGMVADTQYF	TGTTCCACCAGCTGGGGAATGGTGGCAGATACGCAGTATTTT
TRBV30	TRBJ2-5	many	-	CAWSKRSGETQYF	TGTGCCTGGAGTAAGAGATCAGGGGAGACCCAGTACTTC
TRBV29-1	TRBJ2-1	-	TRBD2	CSSGTSDWNEEFF	TGCAGCTCCGGGACTAGCGACTGGAATGAGGAGTTCTTC
TRBV6-2/TRBV6-3	TRBJ2-1	-	-	CVSNTGFEQFF	TGTGTCAGCAACACTGGATTTGAGCAGTTCTTC
TRBV29-1	TRBJ2-3	medium-sized	TRBD2	CSVRTSGSWKDTQYF	TGCAGCGTACGGACTAGCGGGAGTTGGAAAGATACGCAGTATTTT
TRBV12-3/TRBV12-4	TRBJ2-2	-	-	CASSYSVGTGVMFF	TGTGCCAGCAGTTACTCCGTGGGGACCGGGGTGATGTTTTTT
TRBV10-3	TRBJ2-7	-	TRBD1	CTIRQGVTGVEHYF	TGTACCATCAGACAGGGAGTCACTGGGGTTGAGCACTACTTC
TRBV29-1	TRBJ2-1	-	TRBD2	CSVEFLELAEYNEQLF	TGCAGCGTGGAATTTTTAGAGCTAGCGGAGTACAATGAGCAGCTCTTC
TRBV29-1	TRBJ1-1	-	TRBD1	CSVAKQGSNTEPFF	TGCAGCGTTGCAAAACAGGGGTCTAACACTGAACCTTTCTTT
TRBV6-5	TRBJ1-1	-	-	CASSYDVWSLNTEAFF	TGTGCCAGCAGTTACGATGTATGGTCCTTGAACACTGAAGCTTTCTTT
TRBV29-1	TRBJ2-7	-	-	CSVEKDNSYEQYF	TGCAGCGTTGAAAAGGATAATTCCTACGAGCAGTACTTC
TRBV5-6	TRBJ2-1	-	-	CTSSFDGRGSYNEQFF	TGTACTAGCAGCTTCGACGGGAGAGGTTCCTACAATGAGCAGTTCTTC
TRBV29-1	TRBJ2-2	-	-	CGVADTGELFF	TGCGGTGTTGCTGACACCGGGGAGCTGTTTTTT
TRBV5-4	TRBJ2-1	-	-	CVSSTPLIGEQFF	TGTGTCAGCAGCACCCCACTGATTGGGGAGCAATTCTTC
TRBV12-3/TRBV12-4	TRBJ1-2	-	TRBD1	CASSLAPGGKGYIF	TGTGCCAGTAGTTTAGCCCCAGGGGGAAAGGGCTACATCTTC
TRBV29-1	TRBJ2-3	-	-	CSVSGTAQRNTHYF	TGCAGCGTTTCCGGGACGGCCCAAAGAAATACTCATTATTTT
TRBV10-2	TRBJ2-3	-	TRBD2	CASSGLQGLASIDTQYF	TGCGCCAGCAGTGGGTTACAGGGACTAGCTAGCATAGATACACAGTATTTT
TRBV6-1	TRBJ2-7	few	-	CTSDMADYEQYF	TGTACCAGCGATATGGCAGACTACGAGCAGTATTTC
TRBV14	TRBJ2-3	many	-	CASSQRSKAGRPDF	TGTGCCAGCAGCCAAAGATCAAAAGCGGGTAGGCCCGATTTT
TRBV28	TRBJ2-7	many	-	CATVEGEQYF	TGTGCCACCGTTGAGGGCGAGCAGTACTTC
TRBV11-2	TRBJ2-7	once	TRBD1	CASSLEGTGENKQYF	TGTGCCAGCAGCTTAGAAGGGACAGGGGAAAACAAGCAATACTTC
TRBV6-1	TRBJ2-3	-	-	CASTALRATSTDTQYF	TGTGCCAGCACCGCCCTGCGGGCGACTAGCACAGATACGCAGTATTTT
TRBV12-3/TRBV12-4	TRBJ2-6	-	TRBD1	CASRFGQGAHGANVLTF	TGTGCCAGCAGATTCGGACAGGGGGCGCATGGGGCCAACGTCCTGACTTTC
TRBV11-2	TRBJ2-3	-	-	CASSTRSTGNIDTQYF	TGTGCCAGCAGCACAAGAAGTACAGGTAACATAGATACGCAATATTTT
TRBV29-1	TRBJ1-1	-	-	CSIAGGWGINTEAFF	TGCAGCATTGCCGGGGGGTGGGGCATCAACACTGAAGCCTTCTTT
TRBV6-6	TRBJ1-6	-	TRBD1	CASSYSTGDGSPLHF	TGTGCCAGCAGTTACTCGACAGGGGATGGTTCACCCCTCCACTTT
TRBV6-1	TRBJ1-2	-	-	CASREAGSYGYTF	TGTGCCAGTAGGGAAGCAGGGAGCTATGGCTACACCTTC
TRBV7-9	TRBJ2-2	once	-	CTSSLVLQGWAGELFF	TGTACCAGCAGCTTAGTTCTTCAGGGTTGGGCCGGGGAACTGTTTTTC
TRBV6-2/TRBV6-3	TRBJ1-2	few	-	CASSYPGMGSGGGYTF	TGTGCCAGCAGTTACCCCGGAATGGGCTCTGGAGGTGGCTACACCTTC
TRBV11-2	TRBJ2-3	-	-	CANSDSWIFTDTQYF	TGTGCCAACAGCGATAGCTGGATATTTACAGATACGCAGTATTTT
TRBV29-1	TRBJ1-5	once	-	CSVVSGVIQPQHF	TGCAGCGTTGTGAGTGGTGTTATTCAGCCCCAGCATTTT
TRBV11-2	TRBJ2-2	-	-	CASRQAVAGELFF	TGTGCCAGCAGACAGGCTGTGGCCGGGGAGCTGTTTTTT
TRBV6-1	TRBJ1-5	-	-	CASNENGNSNQPQHF	TGTGCCAGCAATGAGAACGGGAACAGCAATCAGCCCCAGCATTTT